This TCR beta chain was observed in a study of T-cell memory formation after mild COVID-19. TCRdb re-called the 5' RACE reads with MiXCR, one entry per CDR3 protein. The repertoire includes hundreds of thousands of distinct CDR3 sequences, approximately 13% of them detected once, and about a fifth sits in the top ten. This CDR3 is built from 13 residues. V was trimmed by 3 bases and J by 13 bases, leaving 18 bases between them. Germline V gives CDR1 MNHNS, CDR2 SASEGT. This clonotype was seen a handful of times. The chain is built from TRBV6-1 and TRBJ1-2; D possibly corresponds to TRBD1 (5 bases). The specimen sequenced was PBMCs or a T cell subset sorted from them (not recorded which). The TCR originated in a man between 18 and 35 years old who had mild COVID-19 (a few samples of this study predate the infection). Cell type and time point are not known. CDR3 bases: TGTGCCAGCAGTGAGACGACAGTGAGAGACCGCACCTTC. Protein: CASSETTVRDRTF.